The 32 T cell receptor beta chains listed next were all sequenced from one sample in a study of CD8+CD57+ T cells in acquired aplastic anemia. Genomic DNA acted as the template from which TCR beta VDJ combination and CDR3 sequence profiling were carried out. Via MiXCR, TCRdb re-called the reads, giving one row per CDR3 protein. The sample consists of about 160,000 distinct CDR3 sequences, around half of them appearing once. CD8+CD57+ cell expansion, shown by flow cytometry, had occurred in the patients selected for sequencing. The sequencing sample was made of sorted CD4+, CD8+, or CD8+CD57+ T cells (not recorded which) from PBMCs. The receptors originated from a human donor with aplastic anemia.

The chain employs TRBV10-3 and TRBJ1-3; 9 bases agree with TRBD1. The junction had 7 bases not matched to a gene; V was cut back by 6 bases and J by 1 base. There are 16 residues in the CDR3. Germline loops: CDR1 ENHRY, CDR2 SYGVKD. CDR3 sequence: CAIRTTGGRSGNTIYF. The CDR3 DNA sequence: TGTGCCATCAGGACTACAGGGGGCCGGTCTGGAAACACCATATATTTT.

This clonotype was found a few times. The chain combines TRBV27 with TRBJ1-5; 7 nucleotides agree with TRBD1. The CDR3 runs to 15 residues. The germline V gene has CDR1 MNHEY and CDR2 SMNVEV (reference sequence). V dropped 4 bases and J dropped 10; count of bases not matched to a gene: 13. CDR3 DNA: TGTGCCAGCAGTTCCGAGAGGGGACAGAGCCGTCCCCAGCATTTT. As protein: CASSSERGQSRPQHF.

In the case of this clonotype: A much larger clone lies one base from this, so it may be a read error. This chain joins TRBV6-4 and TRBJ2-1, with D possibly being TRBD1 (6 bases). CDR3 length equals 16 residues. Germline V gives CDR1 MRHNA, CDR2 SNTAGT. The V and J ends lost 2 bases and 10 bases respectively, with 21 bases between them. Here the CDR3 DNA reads TGTGCCAGCAGTGACCCAAGGACAGATATCTCCTACGAGCAGTTCTTC. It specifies CASSDPRTDISYEQFF.

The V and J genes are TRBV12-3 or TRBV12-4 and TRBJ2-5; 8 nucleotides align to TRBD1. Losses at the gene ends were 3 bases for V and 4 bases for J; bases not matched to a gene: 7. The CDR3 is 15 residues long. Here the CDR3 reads CASSFPGQGGETQYF. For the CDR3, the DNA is TGTGCCAGCAGTTTCCCCGGACAGGGTGGAGAGACCCAGTACTTC.

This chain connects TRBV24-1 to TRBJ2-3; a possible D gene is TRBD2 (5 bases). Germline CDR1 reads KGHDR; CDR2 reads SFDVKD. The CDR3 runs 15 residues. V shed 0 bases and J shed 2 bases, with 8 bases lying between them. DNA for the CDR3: TGTGCCACCAGTGATTTGGGACTGCCCACAGATACGCAGTATTTT. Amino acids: CATSDLGLPTDTQYF.

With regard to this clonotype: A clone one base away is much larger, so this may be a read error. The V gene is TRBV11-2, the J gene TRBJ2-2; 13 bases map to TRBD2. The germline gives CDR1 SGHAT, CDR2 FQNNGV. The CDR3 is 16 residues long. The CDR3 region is CASSDGLAGATGEPFF. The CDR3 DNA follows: TGTGCCAGCAGCGATGGACTAGCGGGGGCCACCGGGGAGCCGTTTTTT.

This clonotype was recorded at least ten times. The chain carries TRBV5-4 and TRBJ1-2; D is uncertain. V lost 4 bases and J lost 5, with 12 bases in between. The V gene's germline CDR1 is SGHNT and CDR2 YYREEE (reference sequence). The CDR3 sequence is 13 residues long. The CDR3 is CASSLAKTYGYTF. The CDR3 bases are TGTGCCAGCAGCCTAGCCAAGACGTATGGCTACACCTTC.

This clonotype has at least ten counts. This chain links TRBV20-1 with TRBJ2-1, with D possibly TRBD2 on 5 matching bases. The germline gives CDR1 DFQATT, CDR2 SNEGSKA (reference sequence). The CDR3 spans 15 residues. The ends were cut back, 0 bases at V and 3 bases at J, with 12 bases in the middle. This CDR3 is CSARDVSGHYNEQFF. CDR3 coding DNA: TGCAGTGCTAGAGATGTGAGCGGCCACTACAATGAGCAGTTCTTC.

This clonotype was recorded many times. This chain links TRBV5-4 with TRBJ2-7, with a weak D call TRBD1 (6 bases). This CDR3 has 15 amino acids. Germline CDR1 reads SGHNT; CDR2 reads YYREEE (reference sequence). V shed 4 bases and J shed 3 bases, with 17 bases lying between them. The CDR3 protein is CASSGQGSLFYEQYF. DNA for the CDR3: TGTGCCAGCAGCGGCCAGGGGTCTTTATTCTACGAGCAGTACTTC.

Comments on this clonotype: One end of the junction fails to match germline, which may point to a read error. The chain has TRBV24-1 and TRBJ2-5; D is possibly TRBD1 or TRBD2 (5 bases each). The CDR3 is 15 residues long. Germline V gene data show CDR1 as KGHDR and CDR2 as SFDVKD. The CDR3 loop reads CATSVQSGTQETRYF. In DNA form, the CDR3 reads TGTGCCACCAGTGTCCAATCAGGGACCCAAGAGACCCGGTACTTC.

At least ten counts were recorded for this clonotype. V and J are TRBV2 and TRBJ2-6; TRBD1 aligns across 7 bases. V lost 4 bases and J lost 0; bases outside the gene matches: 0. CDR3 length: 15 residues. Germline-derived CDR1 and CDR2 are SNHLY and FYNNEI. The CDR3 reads CASSGDSSGANVLTF. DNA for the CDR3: TGTGCCAGCAGTGGGGACAGCTCTGGGGCCAACGTCCTGACTTTC.

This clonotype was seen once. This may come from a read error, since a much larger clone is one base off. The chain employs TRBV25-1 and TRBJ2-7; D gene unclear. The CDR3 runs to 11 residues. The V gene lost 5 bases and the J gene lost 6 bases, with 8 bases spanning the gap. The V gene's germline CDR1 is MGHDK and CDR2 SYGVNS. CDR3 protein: CASSLQCEQYF. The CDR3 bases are TGTGCCAGCAGTCTACAATGCGAGCAGTACTTC.

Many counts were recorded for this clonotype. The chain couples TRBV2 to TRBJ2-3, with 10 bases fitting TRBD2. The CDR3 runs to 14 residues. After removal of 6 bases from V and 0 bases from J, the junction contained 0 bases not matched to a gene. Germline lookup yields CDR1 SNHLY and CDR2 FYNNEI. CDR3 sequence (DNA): TGTGCCAGCAGGACTAGCGGGAGCACAGATACGCAGTATTTT. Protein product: CASRTSGSTDTQYF.

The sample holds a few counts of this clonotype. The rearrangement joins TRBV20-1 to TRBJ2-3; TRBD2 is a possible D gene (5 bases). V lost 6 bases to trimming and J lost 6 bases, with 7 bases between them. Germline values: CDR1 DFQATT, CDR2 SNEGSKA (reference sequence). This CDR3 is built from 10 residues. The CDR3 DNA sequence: TGCAGTGCGCGGAGGGATACGCAGTATTTT. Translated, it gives CSARRDTQYF.

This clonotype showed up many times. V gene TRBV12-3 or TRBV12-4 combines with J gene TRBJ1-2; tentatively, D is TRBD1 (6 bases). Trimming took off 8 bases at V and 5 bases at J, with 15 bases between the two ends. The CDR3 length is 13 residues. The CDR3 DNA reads TGTGCCAGCTCACGGGGGGCAGCTTATGGCTACACCTTC. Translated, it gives CASSRGAAYGYTF.

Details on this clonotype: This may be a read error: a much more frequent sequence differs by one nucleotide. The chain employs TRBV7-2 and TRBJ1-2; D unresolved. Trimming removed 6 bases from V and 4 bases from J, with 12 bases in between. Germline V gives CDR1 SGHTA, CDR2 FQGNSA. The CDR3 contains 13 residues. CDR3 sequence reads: CASSVVQSYGYTF. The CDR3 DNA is TGTGCCAGCAGTGTGGTACAGTCCTATGGCTACACCTTC. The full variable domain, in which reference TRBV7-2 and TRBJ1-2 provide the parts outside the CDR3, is GAGVSQSPSNKVTEKGKDVELRCDPISGHTALYWYRQSLGQGLEFLIYFQGNSAPDKSGLPSDRFSAERTGGSVSTLTIQRTQQEDSAVYLCASSVVQSYGYTFGSGTRLTVV.

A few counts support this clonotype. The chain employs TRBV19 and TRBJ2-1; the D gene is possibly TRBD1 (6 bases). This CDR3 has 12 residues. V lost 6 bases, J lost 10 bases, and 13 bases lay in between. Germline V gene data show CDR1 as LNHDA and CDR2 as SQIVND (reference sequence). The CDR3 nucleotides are TGTGCCAGTAGCTTTAACGACAGGGAGCAGTTCTTC. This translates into CASSFNDREQFF.

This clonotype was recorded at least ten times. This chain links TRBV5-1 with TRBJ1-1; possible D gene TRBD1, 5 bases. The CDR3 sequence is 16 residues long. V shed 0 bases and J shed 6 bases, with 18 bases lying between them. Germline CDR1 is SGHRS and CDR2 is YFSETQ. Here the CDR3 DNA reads TGCGCCAGCAGCTTGGCCCTTCCGCAGGGTAACTCTGAAGCTTTCTTT. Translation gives CASSLALPQGNSEAFF.

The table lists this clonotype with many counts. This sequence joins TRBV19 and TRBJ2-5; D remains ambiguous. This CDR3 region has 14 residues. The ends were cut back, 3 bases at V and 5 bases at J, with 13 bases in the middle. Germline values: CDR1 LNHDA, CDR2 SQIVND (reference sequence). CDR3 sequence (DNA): TGTGCCAGTAGTATGGACCCCTCTGCTGAGACCCAGTACTTC. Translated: CASSMDPSAETQYF.

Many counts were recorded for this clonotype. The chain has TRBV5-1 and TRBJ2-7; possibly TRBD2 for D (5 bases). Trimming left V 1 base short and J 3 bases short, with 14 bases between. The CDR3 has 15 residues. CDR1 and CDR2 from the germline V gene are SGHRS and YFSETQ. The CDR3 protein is CASSLQSGLNYEQYF. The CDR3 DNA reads TGCGCCAGCAGCTTGCAGTCTGGACTGAACTACGAGCAGTACTTC.

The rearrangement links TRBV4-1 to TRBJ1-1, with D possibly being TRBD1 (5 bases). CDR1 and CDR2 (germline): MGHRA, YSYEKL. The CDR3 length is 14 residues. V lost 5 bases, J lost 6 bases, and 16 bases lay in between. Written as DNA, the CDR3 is TGCGCCAGCAGCGGAATTGGGGGGTCTCCTGAAGCTTTCTTT. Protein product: CASSGIGGSPEAFF.

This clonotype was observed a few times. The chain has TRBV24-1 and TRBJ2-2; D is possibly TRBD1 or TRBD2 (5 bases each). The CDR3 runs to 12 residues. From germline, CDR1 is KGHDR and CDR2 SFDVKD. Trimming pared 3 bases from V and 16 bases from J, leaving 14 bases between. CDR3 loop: CATSDESGRPFF. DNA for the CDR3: TGTGCCACCAGTGATGAGTCAGGGAGACCGTTTTTT.

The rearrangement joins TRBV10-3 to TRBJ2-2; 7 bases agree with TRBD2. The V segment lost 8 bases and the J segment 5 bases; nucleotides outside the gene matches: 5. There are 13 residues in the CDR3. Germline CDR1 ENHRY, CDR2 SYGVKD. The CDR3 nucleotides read TGTGCCATCGGCAAGCGGGATACCGGGGAGCTGTTTTTT. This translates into CAIGKRDTGELFF.

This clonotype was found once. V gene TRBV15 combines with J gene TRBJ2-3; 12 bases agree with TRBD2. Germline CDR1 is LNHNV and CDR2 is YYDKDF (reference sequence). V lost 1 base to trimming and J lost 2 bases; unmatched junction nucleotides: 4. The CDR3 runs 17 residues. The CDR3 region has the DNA TGTGCCACCAGCAGAGGACTAGCGGGAGTGGTCACAGATACGCAGTATTTT. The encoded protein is CATSRGLAGVVTDTQYF. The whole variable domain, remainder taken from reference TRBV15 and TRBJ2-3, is DAMVIQNPRYQVTQFGKPVTLSCSQTLNHNVMYWYQQKSSQAPKLLFHYYDKDFNNEADTPDNFQSRRPNTSFCFLDIRSPGLGDTAMYLCATSRGLAGVVTDTQYFGPGTRLTVL.

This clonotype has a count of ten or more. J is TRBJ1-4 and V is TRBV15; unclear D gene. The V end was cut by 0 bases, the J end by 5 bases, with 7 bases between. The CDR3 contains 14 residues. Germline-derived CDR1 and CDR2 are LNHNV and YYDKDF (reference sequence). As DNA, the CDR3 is TGTGCCACCAGCAGAGATCGGTGGAATGAAAAACTGTTTTTT. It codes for CATSRDRWNEKLFF.

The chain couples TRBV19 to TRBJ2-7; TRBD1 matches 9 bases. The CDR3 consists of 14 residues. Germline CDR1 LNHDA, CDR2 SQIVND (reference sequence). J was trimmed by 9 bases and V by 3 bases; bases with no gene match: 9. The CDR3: CASSMGQGSLSQYF. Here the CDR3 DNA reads TGTGCCAGTAGTATGGGACAGGGTTCTCTGTCGCAGTACTTC.

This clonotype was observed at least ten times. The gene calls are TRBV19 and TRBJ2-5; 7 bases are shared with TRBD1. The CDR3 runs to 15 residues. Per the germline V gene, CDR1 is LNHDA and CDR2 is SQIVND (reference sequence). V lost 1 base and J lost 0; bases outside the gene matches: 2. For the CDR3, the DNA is TGTGCCAGTAGTATAGGGGACAGCTACCAAGAGACCCAGTACTTC. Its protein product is CASSIGDSYQETQYF.

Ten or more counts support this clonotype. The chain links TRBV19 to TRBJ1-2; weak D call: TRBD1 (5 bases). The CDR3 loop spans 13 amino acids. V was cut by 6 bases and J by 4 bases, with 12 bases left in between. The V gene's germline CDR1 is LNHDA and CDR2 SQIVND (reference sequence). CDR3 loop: CASSMDTVYGYTF. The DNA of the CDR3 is TGTGCCAGTAGCATGGACACAGTCTATGGCTACACCTTC.

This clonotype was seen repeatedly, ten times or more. The DNA of the CDR3 is TGCAGTGCTAGGAGTGCGTCGGCGGGGGGGATCACTGAAGCTTTCTTT. Protein: CSARSASAGGITEAFF. The chain carries TRBV20-1 and TRBJ1-1; D is possibly TRBD1 (5 bases). Trimming removed 3 bases at V and 4 bases at J, with 21 bases between. Germline V lookup: CDR1 DFQATT, CDR2 SNEGSKA (reference sequence). This CDR3 has 16 amino acids.

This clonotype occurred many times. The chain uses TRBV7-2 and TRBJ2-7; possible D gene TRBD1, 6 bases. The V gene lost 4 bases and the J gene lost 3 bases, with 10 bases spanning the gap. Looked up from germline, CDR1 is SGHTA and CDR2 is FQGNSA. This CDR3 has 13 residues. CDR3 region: CASSSRTVYEQYF. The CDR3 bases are TGTGCCAGCAGCTCGCGGACAGTCTACGAGCAGTACTTC.

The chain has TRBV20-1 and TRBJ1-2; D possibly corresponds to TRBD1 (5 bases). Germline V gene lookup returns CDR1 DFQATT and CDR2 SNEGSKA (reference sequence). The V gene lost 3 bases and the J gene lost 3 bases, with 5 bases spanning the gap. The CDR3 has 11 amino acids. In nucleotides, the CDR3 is TGCAGTGCTAGCAGGGACTATGGCTACACCTTC. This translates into CSASRDYGYTF.

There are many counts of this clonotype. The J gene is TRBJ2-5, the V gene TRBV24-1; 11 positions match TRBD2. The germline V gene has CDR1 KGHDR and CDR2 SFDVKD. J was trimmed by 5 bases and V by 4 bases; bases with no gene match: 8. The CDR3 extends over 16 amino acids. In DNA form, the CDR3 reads TGTGCCACCAGTGAGGGTAGCGGGAGGGAGAAGGAGACCCAGTACTTC. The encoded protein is CATSEGSGREKETQYF.